The source of this T cell receptor (beta chain) is a study of shared clonotypes between healthy human individuals. About the research overall: With ages of 18 to 49, the donors were a couple of women and a few men. There were three CD4 naive, three CD4 memory, two CD8 naive and one CD8 memory plates per donor.

Sequencing used immunoSEQ multiplex PCR; TCRdb keeps in-frame clones, though not all of them. The repertoire holds 2 million to 2.5 million clones, with 85% to 95% as singletons. The donor population consisted of healthy HIV-negative adults with no recent acute infections or vaccinations. The CDR3 has 14 amino acids. The germline V gene encodes CDR1 SGHRS and CDR2 YFSETQ. The ends were cut back, 4 bases at V and 5 bases at J, with 13 bases in the middle. Only one count was recorded for this clone. The origin of this receptor is a young man in good health. Some clones in this sample may be carry-over from other donors' samples. The sequencing sample was made of naive CD4+ T cells from PBMCs. Regarding subset: CD45RA+ positively selected. This sequence joins TRBV5-1 and TRBJ2-1, with D perhaps matching TRBD2 (6 bases). CDR3 loop: CASSQTSSNNEQFF. The CDR3 DNA reads as TGCGCCAGCAGCCAGACTAGTTCCAACAATGAGCAGTTCTTC. The complete variable domain, with remaining parts taken from reference TRBV5-1 and TRBJ2-1, reads KAGVTQTPRYLIKTRGQQVTLSCSPISGHRSVSWYQQTPGQGLQFLFEYFSETQRNKGNFPGRFSGRQFSNSRSEMNVSTLELGDSALYLCASSQTSSNNEQFFGPGTRLTVL.